This T cell receptor beta chain was sequenced for a study of T cell changes during pregnancy in multiple sclerosis. Method: immunoSEQ multiplex PCR; TCRdb's copy keeps in-frame clones and lacks some. Seen here are around 63,000 clones, roughly 92% observed once, and the top ten hold about 3%. Germline V gene data show CDR1 as SGHTA and CDR2 as FQGNSA. V shed 10 bases and J shed 4 bases, with 16 bases lying between them. This CDR3 has 13 amino acids. The chain combines TRBV7-2 with TRBJ1-1; maybe TRBD1 (5 bases). Material: peripheral blood, obtained in the third trimester of pregnancy. The origin of this receptor is a female donor in good health, enrolled as a control in a pregnancy study. CDR3 in amino acids: CATSRGWSTEAFF. Written as DNA, the CDR3 is TGTGCCACCTCCCGGGGGTGGTCCACTGAAGCTTTCTTT.